This T cell receptor (beta chain) stems from a study of T cells after yellow fever vaccination. Whole-study findings and limits: Post-booster samples contained most primary-vaccination clones (around 95% CD4, roughly 88% CD8). Overall, a small share of clonotypes was seen in both CD4 and CD8 compartments. Abundant clonotypes from the bulk population could get into FACS-sorted repertoires as contaminants.

As concerns this clonotype: Its specificity is unknown.

Universal primer sites and UMIs were introduced during 5'RACE template-switching synthesis of TCR cDNA. TCRdb re-analysed the 5' RACE reads in MiXCR, keeping a single row per CDR3 protein. Among around 320,000 distinct CDR3 sequences listed, around 11% were seen once. The CDR3 sequence is 14 residues long. Germline CDR1 reads MNHEY; CDR2 reads SVGEGT. V lost 4 bases to trimming and J lost 4 bases, with 14 bases between them. This sequence was found in a man younger than 35 who received the YFV17D yellow fever vaccine. V and J are TRBV6-2 or TRBV6-3 and TRBJ2-7; D is undetermined. Sequenced here: CD4+ T cells sorted from PBMCs, sampled 45 days after the yellow fever booster vaccination. CDR3: CASSSQWALYEQYV. The CDR3, as DNA: TGTGCCAGCAGTTCGCAGTGGGCTTTATACGAGCAGTACGTC.